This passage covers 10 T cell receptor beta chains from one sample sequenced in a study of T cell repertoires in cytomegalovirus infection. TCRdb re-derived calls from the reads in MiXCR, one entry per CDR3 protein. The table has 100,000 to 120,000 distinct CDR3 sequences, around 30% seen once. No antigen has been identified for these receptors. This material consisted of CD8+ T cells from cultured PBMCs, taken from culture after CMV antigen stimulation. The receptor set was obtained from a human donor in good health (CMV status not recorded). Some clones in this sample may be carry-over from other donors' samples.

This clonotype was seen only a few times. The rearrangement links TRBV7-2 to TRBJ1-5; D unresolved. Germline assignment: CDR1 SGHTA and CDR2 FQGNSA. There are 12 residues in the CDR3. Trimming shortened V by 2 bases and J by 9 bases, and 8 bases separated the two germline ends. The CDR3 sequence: CASSLMGWPQHF. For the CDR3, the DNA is TGTGCCAGCAGCTTAATGGGTTGGCCCCAGCATTTT.

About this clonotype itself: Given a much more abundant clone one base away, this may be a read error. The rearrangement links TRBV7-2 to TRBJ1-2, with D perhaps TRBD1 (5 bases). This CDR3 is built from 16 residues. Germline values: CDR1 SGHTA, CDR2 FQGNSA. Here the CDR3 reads CASGLSLGTEDYGYTF. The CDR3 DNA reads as TGTGCCAGCGGCTTATCACTCGGGACGGAGGATTATGGCTACACCTTC.

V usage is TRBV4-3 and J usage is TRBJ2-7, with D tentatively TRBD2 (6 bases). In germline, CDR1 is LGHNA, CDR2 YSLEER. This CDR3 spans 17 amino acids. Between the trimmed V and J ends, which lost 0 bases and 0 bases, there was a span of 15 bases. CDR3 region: CASSQDVVAELSYEQYF. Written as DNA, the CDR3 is TGCGCCAGCAGCCAAGACGTGGTAGCGGAGCTCTCCTACGAGCAGTACTTC.

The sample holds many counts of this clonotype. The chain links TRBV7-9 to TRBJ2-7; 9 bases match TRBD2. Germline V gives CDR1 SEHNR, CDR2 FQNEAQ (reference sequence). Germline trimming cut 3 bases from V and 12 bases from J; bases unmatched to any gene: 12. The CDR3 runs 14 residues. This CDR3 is CASSFHGAGTSWYF. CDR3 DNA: TGTGCCAGCAGCTTCCACGGAGCCGGGACTAGCTGGTACTTC.

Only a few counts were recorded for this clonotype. The CDR3 coding sequence is TGTGCCAGTAGTTTCGGACAGGGACCTTCGTTTGAGCAGTACTTC. As protein: CASSFGQGPSFEQYF. The genes are TRBV19 and TRBJ2-7; 8 positions agree with TRBD1. The germline CDR1 and CDR2 sequences are LNHDA and SQIVND (reference sequence). The V segment lost 5 bases and the J segment 7 bases; nucleotides outside the gene matches: 13. CDR3 size: 15 residues.

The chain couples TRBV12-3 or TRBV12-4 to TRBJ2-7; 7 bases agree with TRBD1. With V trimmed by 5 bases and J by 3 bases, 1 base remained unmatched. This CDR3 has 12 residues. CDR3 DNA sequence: TGTGCCAGCAGTGGGGACAGCTACGAGCAGTACTTC. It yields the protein CASSGDSYEQYF.

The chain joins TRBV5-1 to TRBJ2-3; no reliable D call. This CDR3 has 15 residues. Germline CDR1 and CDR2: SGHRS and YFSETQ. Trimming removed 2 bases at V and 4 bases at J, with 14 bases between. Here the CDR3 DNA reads TGCGCCAGCAGCTTTGAAGCCCAGAACGCAGATACGCAGTATTTT. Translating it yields CASSFEAQNADTQYF.

CDR3 residues: CASSPPAGENSPLHF. The CDR3 bases are TGTGCCAGCAGTCCCCCCGCAGGGGAGAATTCACCCCTCCACTTT. The chain is built from TRBV12-3 or TRBV12-4 and TRBJ1-6, with D perhaps matching TRBD1 (6 bases). Trimming removed 5 bases from V and 7 bases from J, with 15 bases in between. The CDR3 runs to 15 residues.

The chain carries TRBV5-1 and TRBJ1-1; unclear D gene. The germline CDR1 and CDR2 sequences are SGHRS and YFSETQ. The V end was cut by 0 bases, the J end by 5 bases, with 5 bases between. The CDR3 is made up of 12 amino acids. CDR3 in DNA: TGCGCCAGCAGCTTGGATGGAACTGAAGCTTTCTTT. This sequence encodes CASSLDGTEAFF.

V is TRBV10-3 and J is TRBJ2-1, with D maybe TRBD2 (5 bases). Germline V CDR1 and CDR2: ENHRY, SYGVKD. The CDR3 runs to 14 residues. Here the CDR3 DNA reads TGTGCTCATCAAGCCGTCAGGACTTACAATGAGCAGTTCTTC. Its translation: CAHQAVRTYNEQFF.